Shown below are 19 T cell receptor beta chains from a single sample sequenced in a study of radiotherapy plus CTLA-4 blockade in lung cancer. Assay used: immunoSEQ multiplex PCR; TCRdb lists only in-frame clones, some missing. The data show some 73,000 clones, 84% seen once. The sequences come from peripheral blood, collected from a patient treated with radiotherapy plus ipilimumab. The receptors come from a human donor with non-small cell lung cancer who had stable disease on radiotherapy plus ipilimumab.

V and J are TRBV28 and TRBJ2-6; 8 positions agree with TRBD1. Germline-derived CDR1 and CDR2 are MDHEN and SYDVKM. CDR3 length: 17 residues. V was clipped by 2 bases and J by 0 bases; unmatched bases: 3. CDR3 loop: CASSLGTGISGANVLTF. DNA of the CDR3: TGTGCCAGCAGTTTAGGGACAGGAATCTCTGGGGCCAACGTCCTGACTTTC.

This chain joins TRBV5-1 and TRBJ2-7; TRBD1 matches at 8 bases. Trimming took 4 bases from V and 6 from J; bases not matched to a gene: 9. Germline values: CDR1 SGHRS, CDR2 YFSETQ. CDR3 length equals 14 residues. CDR3 amino acids: CASSTGQVSGEQYF. The DNA for the CDR3 is TGCGCCAGCAGCACGGGACAGGTATCGGGCGAGCAGTACTTC. Drawing the rest from reference TRBV5-1 and TRBJ2-7, the complete variable domain is KAGVTQTPRYLIKTRGQQVTLSCSPISGHRSVSWYQQTPGQGLQFLFEYFSETQRNKGNFPGRFSGRQFSNSRSEMNVSTLELGDSALYLCASSTGQVSGEQYFGPGTRLTVT.

A few counts support this clone. The rearrangement uses TRBV6-5 and TRBJ1-4; D uncertain. The germline gives CDR1 MNHEY, CDR2 SVGAGI. This CDR3 is built from 11 residues. Trimming removed 10 bases from V and 5 bases from J, with 8 bases in between. The CDR3 protein is CATSINEKLFF. Written as DNA, the CDR3 is TGTGCCACCTCTATCAATGAAAAACTGTTTTTT.

This clone was seen just once. V is TRBV5-1 and J is TRBJ1-1; D unclear. Germline V gene lookup returns CDR1 SGHRS and CDR2 YFSETQ. This CDR3 comprises 14 residues. V gave up 0 bases and J gave up 0 bases, with 6 bases separating them. CDR3 coding DNA: TGCGCCAGCAGCTTGGCCAGCCTGAACACTGAAGCTTTCTTT. This gives the protein CASSLASLNTEAFF.

This chain joins TRBV28 and TRBJ2-7; possibly TRBD2 for D (6 bases). Between the trimmed V and J ends, which lost 7 bases and 7 bases, there was a span of 14 bases. In germline, CDR1 is MDHEN, CDR2 SYDVKM. The CDR3 has 12 residues. DNA for the CDR3: TGTGCCAGCACCTCGGGGGTGCGGGAGCAGTACTTC. It specifies CASTSGVREQYF.

A few counts support this clone. In DNA, the CDR3 is TGTGCCAGCAGTTCCACGGGGGGGCCCGCTCTCAAACTGTTTTTT. Amino acid sequence: CASSSTGGPALKLFF. This chain joins TRBV6-6 and TRBJ1-4; a possible D gene is TRBD1 (6 bases). The CDR3 sequence is 15 residues long. Germline loops: CDR1 MNHNY, CDR2 SVGAGI (reference sequence). Trimming stripped 4 bases from V and 11 bases from J, with 20 bases between.

This chain joins TRBV5-8 and TRBJ2-7; 7 bases map to TRBD2. CDR1 SGHTS and CDR2 YDEGEE come from the germline V gene. With 2 bases clipped from V and 3 bases from J, the junction kept 5 bases outside the gene matches. This CDR3 spans 14 amino acids. The CDR3, as DNA: TGTGCCAGCAGCTTTCAGGGAGGGAGCTACGAGCAGTACTTC. Amino acids: CASSFQGGSYEQYF. The full variable domain, completed using reference TRBV5-8 and TRBJ2-7, is EAGVTQSPTHLIKTRGQQATLRCSPISGHTSVYWYQQALGLGLQFLLWYDEGEERNRGNFPPRFSGRQFPNYSSELNVNALELEDSALYLCASSFQGGSYEQYFGPGTRLTVT.

The count of this clone is one. The chain has TRBV14 and TRBJ1-6; weak D call: TRBD1 (5 bases). CDR3 length: 17 residues. V lost 3 bases and J lost 0, with 12 bases in between. Germline CDR1 is SGHDN and CDR2 is FVKESK. The CDR3 bases are TGTGCCAGCAGCCACGGGGCCCTAAGCTCCTATAATTCACCCCTCCACTTT. This translates into CASSHGALSSYNSPLHF.

This chain uses TRBV28 with TRBJ2-3, with TRBD2 matching over 7 bases. V trimming: 3 bases; J trimming: 4 bases; junction bases outside the gene matches: 7. The CDR3 runs 15 residues. Germline V gene data show CDR1 as MDHEN and CDR2 as SYDVKM. The CDR3 protein is CASSFPAAGADTQYF. CDR3 bases: TGTGCCAGCAGTTTCCCAGCGGCGGGGGCAGATACGCAGTATTTT.

This chain connects TRBV28 to TRBJ1-4; 9 bases match TRBD1. This CDR3 has 15 amino acids. The germline gives CDR1 MDHEN, CDR2 SYDVKM. The J segment lost 5 bases and the V segment lost 5 bases, leaving 6 bases of the junction unmatched. This CDR3 reads CASSANRGQNEKLFF. As DNA, the CDR3 is TGTGCCAGCAGTGCGAACAGGGGGCAGAATGAAAAACTGTTTTTT.

CDR3 sequence: CASSPGGSGTEAFF. In DNA form, the CDR3 reads TGTGCCAGCAGCCCAGGGGGCTCAGGGACTGAAGCTTTCTTT. The chain couples TRBV6-6 to TRBJ1-1, with 8 bases fitting TRBD1. CDR1 is MNHNY, CDR2 SVGAGI, per germline (reference sequence). With V trimmed by 6 bases and J by 5 bases, 8 bases remained unmatched. CDR3 length: 14 residues.

The J gene is TRBJ1-5, the V gene TRBV6-5; D is perhaps TRBD1 (5 bases). CDR3 length: 14 amino acids. Germline V gene sequence: CDR1 MNHEY, CDR2 SVGAGI. The V and J ends lost 11 bases and 1 base respectively, with 15 bases between them. In nucleotides, the CDR3 is TGTGCCCACTCGCGGCGGGGGAGCAATCAGCCCCAGCATTTT. It specifies CAHSRRGSNQPQHF.

The chain combines TRBV7-9 with TRBJ2-7, with a tentative D call TRBD1 (6 bases). The V gene lost 5 bases and the J gene lost 9 bases, with 17 bases spanning the gap. The CDR3 runs to 13 residues. Germline CDR1 is SEHNR and CDR2 is FQNEAQ (reference sequence). The CDR3 sequence is CASSVGQGMGQYF. The DNA for the CDR3 is TGTGCCAGCAGCGTAGGTCAGGGGATGGGGCAGTACTTC.

This chain connects TRBV5-4 to TRBJ2-5; TRBD1 might be the D (7 bases). CDR1 is SGHNT, CDR2 YYREEE, per germline (reference sequence). The CDR3 sequence is 14 residues long. Deletions cut 2 bases from V and 5 bases from J, with 13 bases between. The CDR3 sequence: CASSFKSGGETQYF. In DNA form, the CDR3 reads TGTGCCAGCAGCTTTAAATCAGGGGGGGAGACCCAGTACTTC.

The table lists this clone with a count of one. The chain combines TRBV4-2 with TRBJ2-7; D is perhaps TRBD2 (5 bases). The germline gives CDR1 LGHNA, CDR2 YNFKEQ. V was pared by 5 bases and J by 2 bases, with 16 bases between. The CDR3 sequence is 15 residues long. The CDR3 loop reads CASSVLREGPYEQYF. CDR3 bases: TGTGCCAGCAGCGTGTTGAGGGAAGGCCCCTACGAGCAGTACTTC.

This sequence joins TRBV5-4 and TRBJ2-2; TRBD1 aligns across 10 bases. Trimming removed 6 bases from V and 7 bases from J; junction bases left unmatched: 12. CDR1 and CDR2 from the germline V gene are SGHNT and YYREEE (reference sequence). This CDR3 is 16 amino acids long. This chain's CDR3 is CASTSGTGAHGGELFF. The CDR3 nucleotides read TGTGCCAGCACCAGCGGGACAGGGGCTCACGGCGGGGAGCTGTTTTTT.

This chain uses TRBV7-6 with TRBJ2-7, with 12 bases identical to TRBD2. Germline loops: CDR1 SGHVS, CDR2 FNYEAQ. The CDR3 contains 17 residues. Unmatched junction bases numbered 8, after V lost 5 bases and J lost 0 bases. The CDR3: CASSKTGTSGPSYEQYF. CDR3 nucleotide sequence: TGTGCCAGCAGCAAGACCGGGACTAGCGGGCCCTCCTACGAGCAGTACTTC. The whole variable domain, remainder taken from reference TRBV7-6 and TRBJ2-7, is GAGVSQSPRYKVTKRGQDVALRCDPISGHVSLYWYRQALGQGPEFLTYFNYEAQQDKSGLPNDRFSAERPEGSISTLTIQRTEQRDSAMYRCASSKTGTSGPSYEQYFGPGTRLTVT.

V gene TRBV11-3 combines with J gene TRBJ2-1, with D possibly TRBD1 on 8 matching bases. Germline CDR1 reads SGHNT; CDR2 reads YENEEA. Trimming stripped 4 bases from V and 15 bases from J, with 16 bases between. The CDR3 sequence is 12 residues long. This CDR3 is CASSSKRDRRFF. For the CDR3, the DNA is TGTGCCAGCAGCTCCAAGCGGGACAGGAGGTTCTTC.

The chain employs TRBV6-5 and TRBJ2-3, with TRBD2 identical over 11 bases. The V segment lost 5 bases and the J segment 5 bases; nucleotides outside the gene matches: 6. The V gene's germline CDR1 is MNHEY and CDR2 SVGAGI. The CDR3 length is 15 residues. CDR3 residues: CASSVLAGEGDTQYF. In DNA, the CDR3 is TGTGCCAGCAGTGTACTAGCGGGAGAGGGAGATACGCAGTATTTT.